Shown below are 8 T cell receptor beta chains from a single sample sequenced in a study of cytomegalovirus exposure and HLA in healthy donors (TCRdb year 2017). Library prep was done by the immunoSEQ multiplex PCR assay. A mixture of 60 forward primers for TCR Vbeta segments and 13 reverse primers for TCR Jbeta segments was used in the multiplex PCR. TCRdb provides this immuneACCESS table in a form limited to in-frame rearrangements. Some clones are lacking; in checked studies, under half of them reflect an unresolved V gene, and why the rest are absent is not known. The sample table records 100,000 to 150,000 clones; approximately 74% of these occur just once. Of the sample, 11% falls within the top ten clones. Sequenced sample: PBMCs. These TCRs come from a woman aged 50 to 60 in good health and CMV-seropositive.

This chain joins TRBV30 and TRBJ2-1; D might be TRBD1 (6 bases). V shed 2 bases and J shed 14 bases, with 16 bases lying between them. This CDR3 spans 12 amino acids. CDR1 is GTSNPN, CDR2 SVGIG, per germline (reference sequence). CDR3 coding DNA: TGTGCCTGGAGTTCACAGGGAATCGAGGAGTTCTTC. Amino acid sequence: CAWSSQGIEEFF. The full variable domain, rest sourced from reference TRBV30 and TRBJ2-1, is SQTIHQWPATLVQPVGSPLSLECTVEGTSNPNLYWYRQAAGRGLQLLFYSVGIGQISSEVPQNLSASRPQDRQFILSSKKLLLSDSGFYLCAWSSQGIEEFFGPGTRLTVL.

This chain links TRBV6-5 with TRBJ2-7; 8 bases are a match to TRBD1. V dropped 4 bases and J dropped 0; count of bases not matched to a gene: 5. Germline V gene sequence: CDR1 MNHEY, CDR2 SVGAGI. The CDR3 is made up of 15 amino acids. DNA for the CDR3: TGTGCCAGCAGTTCCCGGACAGGGAGCTCCTACGAGCAGTACTTC. It codes for CASSSRTGSSYEQYF.

CDR3 region: CASSFISPPRGEQYF. CDR3 DNA: TGCGCCAGCAGCTTTATCAGCCCCCCACGAGGGGAGCAGTACTTC. V is TRBV5-1 and J is TRBJ2-7, with D tentatively TRBD2 (5 bases). The CDR3 spans 15 residues. The germline V gene encodes CDR1 SGHRS and CDR2 YFSETQ. V was pared by 2 bases and J by 7 bases, with 19 bases between. The full variable domain, rest sourced from reference TRBV5-1 and TRBJ2-7, is KAGVTQTPRYLIKTRGQQVTLSCSPISGHRSVSWYQQTPGQGLQFLFEYFSETQRNKGNFPGRFSGRQFSNSRSEMNVSTLELGDSALYLCASSFISPPRGEQYFGPGTRLTVT.

This clone is a singleton in its sample. The chain links TRBV28 to TRBJ1-1; D unclear. Trimming removed 5 bases at V and 3 bases at J, with 10 bases between. This CDR3 contains 13 residues. The germline CDR1 and CDR2 sequences are MDHEN and SYDVKM. The CDR3 DNA reads TGTGCCAGCAGTCCCCTCACTTACACTGAAGCTTTCTTT. It is translated as CASSPLTYTEAFF.

The chain combines TRBV7-9 with TRBJ2-3; the match to TRBD1 covers 8 bases. V was pared by 5 bases and J by 3 bases, with 4 bases of the junction left unmatched. This CDR3 contains 14 residues. Germline V lookup: CDR1 SEHNR, CDR2 FQNEAQ (reference sequence). The CDR3 here is CASSRGQATDTQYF. The CDR3 nucleotides read TGTGCCAGCAGCCGGGGACAGGCAACAGATACGCAGTATTTT.

The J gene is TRBJ1-5, the V gene TRBV6-6, with a weak D call TRBD1 (5 bases). Deletions cut 7 bases from V and 3 bases from J, with 10 bases between. The CDR3 is made up of 13 amino acids. CDR1 is MNHNY and CDR2 is SVGAGI in the germline V gene (reference sequence). DNA for the CDR3: TGTGCCAGCATAGGGGCTATCAATCAGCCCCAGCATTTT. This encodes CASIGAINQPQHF.

The table lists this clone with a count of one. V and J are TRBV5-1 and TRBJ2-6, with D tentatively TRBD2 (5 bases). The CDR3 runs 15 residues. V lost 4 bases to trimming and J lost 3 bases, with 11 bases between them. CDR1 and CDR2 from the germline V gene are SGHRS and YFSETQ. CDR3 in DNA: TGCGCCAGCAGCAGCGGAGCTTTTGGGGCCAACGTCCTGACTTTC. Translation: CASSSGAFGANVLTF.

This clone was seen a single time. This chain links TRBV7-2 with TRBJ2-1; D not certain. The CDR3 consists of 13 residues. Trimming pared 1 base from V and 2 bases from J, leaving 3 bases between. Germline lookup yields CDR1 SGHTA and CDR2 FQGNSA. This chain's CDR3 is CASSLGTYNEQFF. CDR3 coding DNA: TGTGCCAGCAGCTTAGGTACCTACAATGAGCAGTTCTTC.